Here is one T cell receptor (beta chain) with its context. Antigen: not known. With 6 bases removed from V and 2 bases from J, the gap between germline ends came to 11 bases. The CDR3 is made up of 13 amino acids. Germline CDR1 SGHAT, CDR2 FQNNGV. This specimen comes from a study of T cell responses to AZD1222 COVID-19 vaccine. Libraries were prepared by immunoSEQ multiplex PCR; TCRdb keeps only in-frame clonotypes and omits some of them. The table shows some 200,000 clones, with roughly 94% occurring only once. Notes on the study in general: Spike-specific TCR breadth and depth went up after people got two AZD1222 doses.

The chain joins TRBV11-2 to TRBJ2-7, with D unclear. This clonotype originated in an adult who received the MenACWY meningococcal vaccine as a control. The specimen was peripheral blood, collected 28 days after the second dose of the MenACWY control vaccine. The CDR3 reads CASSFNTAYEQYF. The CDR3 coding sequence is TGTGCCAGCAGTTTCAACACGGCCTACGAGCAGTACTTC. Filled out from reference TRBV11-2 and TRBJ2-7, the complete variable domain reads EAGVAQSPRYKIIEKRQSVAFWCNPISGHATLYWYQQILGQGPKLLIQFQNNGVVDDSQLPKDRFSAERLKGVDSTLKIQPAKLEDSAVYLCASSFNTAYEQYFGPGTRLTVT.